This T cell receptor (beta chain) was recorded in a study of T cell responses to AZD1222 COVID-19 vaccine. Germline trimming cut 5 bases from V and 4 bases from J; bases unmatched to any gene: 8. CDR3 length: 16 residues. In germline, CDR1 is SGHTA, CDR2 FQGNSA. Libraries were prepared by immunoSEQ multiplex PCR; TCRdb keeps only in-frame clonotypes and omits some of them. The sample consists of some 130,000 clones, 65% to 90% of them appearing once. The TCR originated in an adult who received the MenACWY meningococcal vaccine as a control. The chain joins TRBV7-2 to TRBJ2-1; 10 bases match TRBD1. The sample in question was peripheral blood, obtained 28 days after the second dose of the MenACWY control vaccine. This CDR3 is CASSPRQGAQYNEQFF. CDR3 sequence (DNA): TGTGCCAGCAGCCCGCGACAGGGGGCACAATACAATGAGCAGTTCTTC.